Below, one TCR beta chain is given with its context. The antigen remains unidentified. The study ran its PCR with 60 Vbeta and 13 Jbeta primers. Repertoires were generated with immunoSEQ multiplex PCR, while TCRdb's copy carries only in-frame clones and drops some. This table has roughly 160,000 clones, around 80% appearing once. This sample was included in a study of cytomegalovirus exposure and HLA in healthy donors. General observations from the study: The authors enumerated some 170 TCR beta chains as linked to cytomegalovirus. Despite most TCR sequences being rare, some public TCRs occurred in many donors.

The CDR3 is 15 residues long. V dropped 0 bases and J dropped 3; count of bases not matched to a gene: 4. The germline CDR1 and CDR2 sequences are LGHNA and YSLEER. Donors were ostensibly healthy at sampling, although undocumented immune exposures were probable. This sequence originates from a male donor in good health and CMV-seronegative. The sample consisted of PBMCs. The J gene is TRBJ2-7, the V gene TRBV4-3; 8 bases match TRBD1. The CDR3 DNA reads TGCGCCAGCAGCCAAGATCGGGGGACAGGCTACGAGCAGTACTTC. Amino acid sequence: CASSQDRGTGYEQYF.